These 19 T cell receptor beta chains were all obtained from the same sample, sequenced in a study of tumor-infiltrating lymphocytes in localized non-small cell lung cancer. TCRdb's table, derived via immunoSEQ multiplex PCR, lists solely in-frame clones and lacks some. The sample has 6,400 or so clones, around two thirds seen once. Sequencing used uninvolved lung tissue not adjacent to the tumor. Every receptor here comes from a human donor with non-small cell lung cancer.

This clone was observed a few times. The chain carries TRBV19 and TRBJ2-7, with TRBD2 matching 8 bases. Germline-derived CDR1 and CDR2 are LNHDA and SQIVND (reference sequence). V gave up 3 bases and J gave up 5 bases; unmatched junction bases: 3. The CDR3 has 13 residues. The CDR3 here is CASSIGLADEQYF. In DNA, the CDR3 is TGTGCCAGTAGTATTGGACTAGCAGACGAGCAGTACTTC.

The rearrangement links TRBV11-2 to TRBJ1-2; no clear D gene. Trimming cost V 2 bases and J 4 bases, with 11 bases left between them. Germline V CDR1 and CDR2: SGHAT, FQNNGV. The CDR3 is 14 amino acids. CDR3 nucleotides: TGTGCCAGCAGCTTAAGCGGCAGCAGCTATGGCTACACCTTC. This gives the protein CASSLSGSSYGYTF.

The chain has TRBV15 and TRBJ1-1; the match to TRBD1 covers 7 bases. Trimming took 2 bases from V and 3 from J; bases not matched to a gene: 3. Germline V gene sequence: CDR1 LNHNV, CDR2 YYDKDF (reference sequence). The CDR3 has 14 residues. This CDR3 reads CATSRFGTDTEAFF. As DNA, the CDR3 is TGTGCCACCAGCAGATTTGGGACAGACACTGAAGCTTTCTTT.

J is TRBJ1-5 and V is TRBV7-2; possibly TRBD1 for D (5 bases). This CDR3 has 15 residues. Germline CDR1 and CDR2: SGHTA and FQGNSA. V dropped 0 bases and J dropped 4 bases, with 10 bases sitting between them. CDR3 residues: CASSLARQNNQPQHF. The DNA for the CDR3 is TGTGCCAGCAGCTTAGCGCGACAGAATAATCAGCCCCAGCATTTT. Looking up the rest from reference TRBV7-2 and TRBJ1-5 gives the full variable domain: GAGVSQSPSNKVTEKGKDVELRCDPISGHTALYWYRQSLGQGLEFLIYFQGNSAPDKSGLPSDRFSAERTGGSVSTLTIQRTQQEDSAVYLCASSLARQNNQPQHFGDGTRLSIL.

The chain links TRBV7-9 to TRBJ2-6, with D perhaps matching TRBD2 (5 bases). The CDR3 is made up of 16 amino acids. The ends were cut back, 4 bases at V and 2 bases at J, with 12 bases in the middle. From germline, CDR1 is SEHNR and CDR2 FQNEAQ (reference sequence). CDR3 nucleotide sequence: TGTGCCAGCAGCTCTAGCAAGGGAACTGGGGCCAACGTCCTGACTTTC. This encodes CASSSSKGTGANVLTF.

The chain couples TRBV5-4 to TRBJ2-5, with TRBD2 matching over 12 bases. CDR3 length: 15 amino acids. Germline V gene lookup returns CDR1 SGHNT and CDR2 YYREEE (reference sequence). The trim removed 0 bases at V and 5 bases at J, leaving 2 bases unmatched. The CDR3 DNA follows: TGTGCCAGCAGCTTGGGACTAGCGGGAGTTGAGACCCAGTACTTC. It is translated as CASSLGLAGVETQYF.

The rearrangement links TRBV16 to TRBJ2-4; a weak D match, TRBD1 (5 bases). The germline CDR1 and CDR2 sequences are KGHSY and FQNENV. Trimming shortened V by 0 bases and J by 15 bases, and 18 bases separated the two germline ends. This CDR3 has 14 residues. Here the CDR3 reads CASSQSGRKQALYF. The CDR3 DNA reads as TGTGCCAGCAGCCAATCGGGGCGGAAGCAGGCATTGTACTTC.

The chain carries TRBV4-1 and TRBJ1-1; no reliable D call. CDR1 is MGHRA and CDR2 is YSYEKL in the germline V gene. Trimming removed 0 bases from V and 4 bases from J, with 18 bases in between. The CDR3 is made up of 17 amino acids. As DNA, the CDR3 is TGCGCCAGCAGCCAAGATCTACGGTTTACCCTGGGCACTGAAGCTTTCTTT. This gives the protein CASSQDLRFTLGTEAFF.

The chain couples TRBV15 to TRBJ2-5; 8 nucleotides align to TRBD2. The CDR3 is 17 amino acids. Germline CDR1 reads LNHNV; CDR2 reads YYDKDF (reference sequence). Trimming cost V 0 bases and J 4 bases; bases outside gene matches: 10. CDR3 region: CATSREGREVGRETQYF. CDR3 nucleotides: TGTGCCACCAGCAGAGAGGGGCGGGAGGTCGGACGAGAGACCCAGTACTTC.

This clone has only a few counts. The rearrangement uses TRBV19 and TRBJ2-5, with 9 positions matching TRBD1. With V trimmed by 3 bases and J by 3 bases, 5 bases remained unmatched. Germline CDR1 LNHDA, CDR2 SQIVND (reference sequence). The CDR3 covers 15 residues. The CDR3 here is CASSIRWTGEETQYF. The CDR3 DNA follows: TGTGCCAGTAGTATTCGATGGACAGGGGAAGAGACCCAGTACTTC.

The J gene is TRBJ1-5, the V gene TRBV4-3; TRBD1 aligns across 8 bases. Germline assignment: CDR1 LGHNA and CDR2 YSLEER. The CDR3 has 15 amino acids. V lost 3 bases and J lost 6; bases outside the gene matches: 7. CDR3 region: CASSQQTGEGQPQHF. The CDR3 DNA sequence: TGCGCCAGCAGCCAGCAGACAGGGGAGGGTCAGCCCCAGCATTTT.

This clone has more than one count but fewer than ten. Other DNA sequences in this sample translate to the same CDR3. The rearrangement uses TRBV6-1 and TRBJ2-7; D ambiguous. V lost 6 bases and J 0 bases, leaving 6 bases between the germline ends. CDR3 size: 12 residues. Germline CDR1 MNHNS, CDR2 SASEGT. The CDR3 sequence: CASSPRSYEQYF. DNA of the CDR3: TGTGCCAGCAGCCCCCGCTCCTACGAGCAGTACTTC.

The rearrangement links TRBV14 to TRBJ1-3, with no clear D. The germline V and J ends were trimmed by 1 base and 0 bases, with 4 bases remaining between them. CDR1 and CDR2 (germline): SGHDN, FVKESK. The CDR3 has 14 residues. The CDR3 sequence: CASSQAGSGNTIYF. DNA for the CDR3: TGTGCCAGCAGCCAAGCTGGCTCTGGAAACACCATATATTTT. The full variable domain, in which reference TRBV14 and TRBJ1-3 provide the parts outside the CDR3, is EAGVTQFPSHSVIEKGQTVTLRCDPISGHDNLYWYRRVMGKEIKFLLHFVKESKQDESGMPNNRFLAERTGGTYSTLKVQPAELEDSGVYFCASSQAGSGNTIYFGEGSWLTVV.

The CDR3 spells CASSVEGTGGYGYTF. In nucleotides, the CDR3 is TGTGCCAGCAGCGTAGAGGGAACAGGGGGCTATGGCTACACCTTC. This chain uses TRBV9 with TRBJ1-2; 8 bases are shared with TRBD1. The germline gives CDR1 SGDLS, CDR2 YYNGEE. Trimming cost V 0 bases and J 4 bases; bases outside gene matches: 5. The CDR3 runs to 15 residues.

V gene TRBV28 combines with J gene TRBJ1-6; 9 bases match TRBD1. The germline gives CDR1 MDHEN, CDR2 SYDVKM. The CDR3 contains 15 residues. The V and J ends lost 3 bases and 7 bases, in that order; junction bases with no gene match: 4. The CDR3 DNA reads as TGTGCCAGCAGTTTTAGAGGACAGGGGAATTCACCCCTCCACTTT. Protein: CASSFRGQGNSPLHF.

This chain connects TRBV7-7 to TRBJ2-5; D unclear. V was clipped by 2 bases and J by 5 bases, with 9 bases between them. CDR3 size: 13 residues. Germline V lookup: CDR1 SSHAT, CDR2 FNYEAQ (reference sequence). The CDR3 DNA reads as TGTGCCAGCAGCTTAACCAACGCTGAGACCCAGTACTTC. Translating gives CASSLTNAETQYF.

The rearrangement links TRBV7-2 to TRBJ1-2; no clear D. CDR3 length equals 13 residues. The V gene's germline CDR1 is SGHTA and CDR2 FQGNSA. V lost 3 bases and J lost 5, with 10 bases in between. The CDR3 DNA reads TGTGCCAGCAGCTTCGATAACCTTTATGGCTACACCTTC. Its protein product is CASSFDNLYGYTF.

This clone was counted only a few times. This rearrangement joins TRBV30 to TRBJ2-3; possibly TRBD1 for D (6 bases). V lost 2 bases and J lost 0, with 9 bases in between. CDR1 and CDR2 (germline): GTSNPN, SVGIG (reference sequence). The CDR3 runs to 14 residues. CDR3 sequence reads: CAWSRDKSTDTQYF. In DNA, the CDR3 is TGTGCCTGGAGTCGGGACAAGAGCACAGATACGCAGTATTTT.

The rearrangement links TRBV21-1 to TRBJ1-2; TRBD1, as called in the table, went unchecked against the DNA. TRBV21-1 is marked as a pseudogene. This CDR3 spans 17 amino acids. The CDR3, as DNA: TGTGCCAGCAGCGAAATGTCGTCCAGGGGGCTTAGCTATGGCTACACCTTC. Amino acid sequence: CASSEMSSRGLSYGYTF.